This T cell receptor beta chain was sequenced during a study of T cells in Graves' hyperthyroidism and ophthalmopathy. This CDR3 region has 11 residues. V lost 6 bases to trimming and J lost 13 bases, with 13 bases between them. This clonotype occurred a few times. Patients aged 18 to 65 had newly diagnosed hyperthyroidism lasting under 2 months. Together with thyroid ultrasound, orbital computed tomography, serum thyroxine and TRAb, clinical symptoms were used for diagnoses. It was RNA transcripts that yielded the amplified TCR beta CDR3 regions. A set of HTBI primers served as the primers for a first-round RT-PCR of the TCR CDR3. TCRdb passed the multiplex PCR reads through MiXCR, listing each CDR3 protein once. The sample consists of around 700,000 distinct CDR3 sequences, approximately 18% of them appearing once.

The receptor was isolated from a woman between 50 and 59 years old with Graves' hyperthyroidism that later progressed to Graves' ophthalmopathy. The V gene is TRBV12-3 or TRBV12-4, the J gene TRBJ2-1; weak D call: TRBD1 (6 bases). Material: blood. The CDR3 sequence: CASRQQGPQFF. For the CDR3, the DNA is TGTGCCAGCAGACAACAGGGACCCCAGTTCTTC.